The rows below give T cell receptor beta chains drawn from one sample of a study of cytomegalovirus exposure and HLA in healthy donors. TCRdb's table, derived via immunoSEQ multiplex PCR, lists solely in-frame clones and lacks some. The data contain under 150,000 clones, 65% to 85% of them singletons. Sequenced sample: PBMCs. These receptors were taken from a male donor in good health and CMV-seronegative. CDR3s include the opening cysteine and the closing phenylalanine or tryptophan. Each record gives: clone size, D gene, J gene, V gene, CDR3 DNA, CDR3 protein. The D gene is left open where the match is weak. Some rows have no size entry. The others give once, few or many, or a class for an expanded clone.

. . TRBJ2-7 TRBV10-1 TGCGCCAGCAGTGTCCCCCCCCTTGGCTGCCGGATCCGACACTACGAGCAGTACTTC CASSVPPLGCRIRHYEQYF
. TRBD2 TRBJ2-7 TRBV7-8 TGTGCCAGCAGCTTTCCCGGACTAGCGGGAGCCTACGAGCAGTACTTC CASSFPGLAGAYEQYF
. . TRBJ2-3 TRBV19 TGTGCCAGTAGTATTACCTCTAGAACCACAGATACGCAGTATTTT CASSITSRTTDTQYF
. TRBD2 TRBJ2-3 TRBV27 TGTGCCAGCACTAGCGGAAGCCCCTTAGATACGCAGTATTTT CASTSGSPLDTQYF
. TRBD2 TRBJ2-7 TRBV4-1 TGCGCCAGCAGCCAAGATCTTAGCGGGGGGGCCTACGAGCAGTACTTC CASSQDLSGGAYEQYF
. . TRBJ2-3 TRBV7-2 TGTGCCAGCAGCTCGACGACTAGCACAGATACGCAGTATTTT CASSSTTSTDTQYF
. . TRBJ1-1 TRBV6-1 TGTGCCAGCAGGGGAGCCAGGACCGTTGAAGCTTTCTTT CASRGARTVEAFF
. TRBD2 TRBJ2-1 TRBV11-3 TGTGCCAGCAGCTCCGGGGGGGGGAATGAGCAGTTCTTC CASSSGGGNEQFF
. TRBD2 TRBJ2-5 TRBV6-5 TGTGCCAGCAGGGGGACTAGCGGCAAGCAAGAGACCCAGTACTTC CASRGTSGKQETQYF
. . TRBJ2-5 TRBV27 TGTGCCAGCAGCACAGGGATACAAGAGACCCAGTACTTC CASSTGIQETQYF
few . TRBJ1-2 TRBV7-3 TGTGCCAGCAGTCAACAGGGTGGCAGCGGTGGCTACACCTTC CASSQQGGSGGYTF
. TRBD1 TRBJ1-1 TRBV7-8 TGTGCCAGCAGCGTCGTCGACAGGGACACTGAAGCTTTCTTT CASSVVDRDTEAFF
. TRBD1 TRBJ1-2 TRBV2 TGTGCCAGCAGTGAGGGACAGGTTGGAGGGGTCCGCTATGGCTACACCTTC CASSEGQVGGVRYGYTF
once . TRBJ1-1 TRBV4-2 TGTGCCAGCAGCCAACAACAGGGCCTTATGAACACTGAAGCTTTCTTT CASSQQQGLMNTEAFF
. . TRBJ2-5 TRBV2 TGTGCCAGTTATACGAACACCCGTACATTCCAAGAGACCCAGTACTTC CASYTNTRTFQETQYF
few TRBD2 TRBJ2-1 TRBV6-6 TGTGCCAGCAGTTACCCCGAGCGGGGGGGTTTCAATGAGCAGTTCTTC CASSYPERGGFNEQFF
. . TRBJ1-2 TRBV11-2 TGTGCCAGCAGCCACTACCAACAGGAAAAAGGAGCTTATGGCTACACCTTC CASSHYQQEKGAYGYTF
. . TRBJ1-1 TRBV6-5 TGTGCCAGCAGGGCGACGGCGGGAGCTTTCTTT CASRATAGAFF
. TRBD1 TRBJ1-1 TRBV19 TGTGCCAGTCGAGGACAGGGGATGTTGAACACTGAAGCTTTCTTT CASRGQGMLNTEAFF
. TRBD2 TRBJ2-3 TRBV7-9 TGTGCCAGCAGCTCGGCAGCGGGATGGGGTGTAGATACGCAGTATTTT CASSSAAGWGVDTQYF
. . TRBJ1-4 TRBV29-1 TGCAGCGTTGAAGTAAATGAAAAACTGTTTTTT CSVEVNEKLFF
few . TRBJ1-2 TRBV18 TGTGCCAGTTCCCGCGGGGGCCTCTATGGCTACACCTTC CASSRGGLYGYTF
. . TRBJ2-4 TRBV7-2 TGTGCCAGCAGCGACCACCGGGTAATAGCCAAAAACATTCAGTACTTC CASSDHRVIAKNIQYF